The sample holds many counts of the clone carrying this TCR beta chain. The data belong to a study of breast tumors, draining lymph nodes, adjacent tissues. Trimming took off 5 bases at V and 3 bases at J, with 16 bases between the two ends. The CDR3 is 15 residues long. CDR1 is LGHDT, CDR2 YNNKEL, per germline (reference sequence). TCRdb ran MiXCR on the multiplex PCR reads and lists one entry per CDR3 protein. In the table there are roughly 70,000 distinct CDR3 sequences, roughly 44% of which are singletons. The sequencing input was breast tumor tissue. This TCR derives from a female donor with breast cancer. Some clones in this sample may be carry-over from other donors' samples. V usage is TRBV3-1 and J usage is TRBJ2-5, with D maybe TRBD2 (6 bases). The CDR3 coding sequence is TGTGCCAGCAGCTATGGAGGGCGTTGGGAAGAGACCCAGTACTTC. Residues: CASSYGGRWEETQYF.